This T cell receptor (beta chain) was identified during a study of T cells in tuberculosis. Study-wide context: The T cells targeted glucose monomycolate, a mycobacterial lipid, via CD1B.

The V and J ends lost 7 bases and 4 bases, in that order; junction bases with no gene match: 8. The CDR3 spans 14 residues. The germline CDR1 and CDR2 sequences are LNHDA and SQIVND (reference sequence). TCR-alpha and TCR-beta chains were sequenced unpaired. TCRdb's table, derived via immunoSEQ multiplex PCR, lists solely in-frame clones and lacks some. The sample includes 80,000 to 90,000 clones, more than 75% seen only once; the top ten take 1.9%. Thawed, overnight-rested PBMC were stained with GMM-loaded CD1B tetramer, viability dye and anti-CD3, then sorted. The lipid loaded on the CD1B tetramers was C32 glucose monomycolate from Rhodococcus equi. Tetramer-sorted PBMC had been CD14 monocyte-depleted before freezing. General study points: Some low-affinity tetramer-binding T cells may be absent from this sample.

The sequencing sample was made of CD1b-GMM tetramer-negative cells sorted from PBMCs. The clonotype originates from an adult woman with latent tuberculosis. The genes are TRBV19 and TRBJ1-1; 8 positions agree with TRBD1. The CDR3 is CASTVHTGGTEAFF. The DNA of the CDR3 is TGTGCCAGTACCGTTCACACAGGGGGCACTGAAGCTTTCTTT.